This T cell receptor beta chain was obtained from a study of response to subunit inactivated influenza vaccine (dated 2018 in TCRdb). Looking at the study overall: To follow how T cells responded to a trivalent subunit inactivated influenza vaccine, the researchers relied on deep quantitative profiling of the T cell receptor repertoire.

Libraries were constructed by RT-PCR. Sequencing instrument: Illumina HiSeq 2500. The public reads were reprocessed in TCRdb via fastp at Q25 and MiXCR, keeping in-frame beta chains. When rows share a CDR3 protein, they turn into one entry using the most common DNA and genes. The sample table shows hundreds of thousands of distinct CDR3 sequences, and about 20% are seen once. Of the sample, 10% to 13% is held by the ten largest clones. The germline V gene yields SQVTM for CDR1 and ANQGSEA for CDR2. The CDR3 spans 15 residues, from the cysteine through the phenylalanine. Kept here is only the CDR3 DNA, which spans 45 bases and is read in frame from base 1. Compared with germline, V lacks 4 bases and J lacks 5 bases; bases without a gene match: 8. This clonotype was picked up many times. It has no known antigen specificity. No much larger clone exists at a distance of one base, and base qualities are not known.

General study outcomes and caveats: The authors suggested that each seasonal influenza vaccination may recruit only a limited number of new T cells.

The chain was built from TRBV29-1 and TRBJ2-1; the junction holds 10 bases that match TRBD2. The sample in question was PBMCs from blood, obtained about 20 months after vaccination. The sequence was collected from a man between 50 and 75 years old who received an inactivated influenza vaccine. Donor details come from another sample of the same person, matched by shared clones. The DNA sequence follows: TGCAGCGTTGGGGGGCCGGGACTAGCGAACAATGAGCAGTTCTTC. Its protein is CSVGGPGLANNEQFF.